This note documents a single T cell receptor (beta chain) sequence. The CDR3 contains 15 residues. CDR1 DFQATT and CDR2 SNEGSKA come from the germline V gene (reference sequence). The V and J ends lost 2 bases and 1 base respectively, with 14 bases between them. A patient was excluded if there was uncontrolled infection, other autoimmune disease, pregnancy or lactation. This specimen comes from a study of T cells in Graves' hyperthyroidism and ophthalmopathy. The source material, RNA transcripts, was used to amplify TCR beta CDR3 regions. TCR CDR3 underwent first-round RT-PCR with the HTBI primer set. TCRdb re-analysed the multiplex PCR reads in MiXCR, keeping a single row per CDR3 protein. Of 800,000 or so distinct CDR3 sequences in the sample, roughly 40% are singletons; the top ten hold approximately 8.7%.

Material: blood. This clonotype was obtained from a man aged 18-30 years with Graves' hyperthyroidism. The gene calls are TRBV20-1 and TRBJ2-5, with D perhaps being TRBD1 or TRBD2 (5 bases each). The CDR3 reads CSARSRASGQETQYF. In nucleotides, the CDR3 is TGCAGTGCTAGATCCAGGGCAAGCGGCCAAGAGACCCAGTACTTC.